This TCR beta chain emerged from a study of OX40 agonist ivuxolimab in advanced cancers. Across the study: Patients were treated with ivuxolimab, an agonistic anti-OX40 (CD134) antibody.

As concerns this clone: Its antigen is unknown.

TCRdb keeps only in-frame clones here, not all; method: immunoSEQ multiplex PCR. The sample includes 55,000 to 90,000 clones, roughly 80% of them seen just once. Regarding the study as a whole: Still undetermined is the antigen specificity of the expanded peripheral T cells. Expanded clones tended on average to be more numerous among CD8+ T cells than CD4+.

This CDR3 has 15 residues. V lost 0 bases and J 0 bases, leaving 7 bases between the germline ends. CDR1 is MNHEY, CDR2 SMNVEV, per germline (reference sequence). The sequences come from CD4+ or CD8+ T cells sorted from blood, collected in a trial of the OX40 agonist ivuxolimab. This sequence joins TRBV27 and TRBJ2-3; D gene unclear. This sequence was found in an adult with an advanced solid tumor such as melanoma, head and neck, liver or kidney cancer. The CDR3 region is CASSLSISSTDTQYF. CDR3 in DNA: TGTGCCAGCAGTTTATCGATCTCTAGCACAGATACGCAGTATTTT.